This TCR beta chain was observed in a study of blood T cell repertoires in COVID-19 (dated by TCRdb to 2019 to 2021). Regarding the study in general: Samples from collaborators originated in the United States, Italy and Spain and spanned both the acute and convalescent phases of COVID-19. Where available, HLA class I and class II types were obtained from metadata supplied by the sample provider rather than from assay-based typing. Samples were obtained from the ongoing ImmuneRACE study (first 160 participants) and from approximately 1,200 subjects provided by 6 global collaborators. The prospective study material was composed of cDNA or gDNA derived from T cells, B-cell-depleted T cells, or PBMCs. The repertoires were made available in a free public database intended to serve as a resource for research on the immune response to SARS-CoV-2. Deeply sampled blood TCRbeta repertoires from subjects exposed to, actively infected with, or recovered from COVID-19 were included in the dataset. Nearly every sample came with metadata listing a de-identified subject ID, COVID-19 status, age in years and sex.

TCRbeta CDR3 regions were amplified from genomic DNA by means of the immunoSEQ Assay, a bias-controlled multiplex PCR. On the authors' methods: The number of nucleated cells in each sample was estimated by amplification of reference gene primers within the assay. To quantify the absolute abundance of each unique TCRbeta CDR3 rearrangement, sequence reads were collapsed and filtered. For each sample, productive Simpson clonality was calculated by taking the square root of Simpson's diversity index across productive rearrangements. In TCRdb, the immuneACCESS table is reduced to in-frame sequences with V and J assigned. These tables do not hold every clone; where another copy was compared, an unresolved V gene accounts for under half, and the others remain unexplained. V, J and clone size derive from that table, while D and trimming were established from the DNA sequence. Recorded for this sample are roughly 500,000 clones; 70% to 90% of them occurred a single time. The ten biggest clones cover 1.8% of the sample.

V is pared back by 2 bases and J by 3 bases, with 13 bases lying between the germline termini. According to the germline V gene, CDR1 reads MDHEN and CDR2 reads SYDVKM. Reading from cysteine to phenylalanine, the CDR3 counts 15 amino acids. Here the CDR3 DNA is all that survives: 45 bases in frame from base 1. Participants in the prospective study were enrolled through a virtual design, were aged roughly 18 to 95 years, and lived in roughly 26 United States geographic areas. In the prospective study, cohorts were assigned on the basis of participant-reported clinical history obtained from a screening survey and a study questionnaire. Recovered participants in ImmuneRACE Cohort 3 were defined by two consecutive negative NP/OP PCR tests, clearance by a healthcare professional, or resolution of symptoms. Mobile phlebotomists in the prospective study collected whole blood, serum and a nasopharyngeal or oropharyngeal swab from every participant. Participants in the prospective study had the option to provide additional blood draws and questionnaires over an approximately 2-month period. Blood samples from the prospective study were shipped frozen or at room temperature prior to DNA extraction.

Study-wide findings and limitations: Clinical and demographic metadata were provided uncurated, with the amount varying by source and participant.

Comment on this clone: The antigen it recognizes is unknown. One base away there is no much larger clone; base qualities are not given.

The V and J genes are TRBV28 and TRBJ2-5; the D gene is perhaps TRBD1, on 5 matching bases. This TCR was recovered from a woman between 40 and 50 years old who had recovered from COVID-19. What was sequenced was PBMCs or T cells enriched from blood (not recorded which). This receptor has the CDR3 CASSLARAQKETQYF. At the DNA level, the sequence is TGTGCCAGCAGTTTAGCCAGGGCGCAGAAAGAGACCCAGTACTTC.